These 28 T cell receptor beta chains were all obtained from the same sample, sequenced in a study of blood T cells in healthy people across ages. The authors ran a second PCR of roughly 6 to 12 cycles using a sample-barcoded 5' primer and a J-beta primer mix. TCRdb passed the 5' RACE reads through MiXCR, listing each CDR3 protein once. The table lists some 1 million distinct CDR3 sequences, under 55% of them singletons, with under 20% in the top ten. Sequencing used blood. Receptor source: a woman aged 60-70 years in good health.

The chain couples TRBV7-8 to TRBJ1-4; D remains unclear. Trimming pared 1 base from V and 5 bases from J, leaving 14 bases between. The CDR3 has 16 residues. The germline V gene has CDR1 SGHVS and CDR2 FQNEAQ. CDR3 DNA: TGTGCCAGCAGCTTAGGGACCTCGTTTCACAATGAAAAACTGTTTTTT. Its translation is CASSLGTSFHNEKLFF.

CDR3 residues: CASSPQGAMNEQFF. In DNA, the CDR3 is TGTGCCAGCTCACCTCAGGGGGCTATGAATGAGCAGTTCTTC. The rearrangement uses TRBV18 and TRBJ2-1; TRBD1 matches 8 bases. Germline values: CDR1 KGHSH, CDR2 LQKENI. With V trimmed by 3 bases and J by 7 bases, 5 bases remained unmatched. This CDR3 spans 14 amino acids.

In its sample, this clonotype was seen a few times. V and J are TRBV7-9 and TRBJ2-4; D may be TRBD2 (6 bases). The ends were cut back, 2 bases at V and 8 bases at J, with 10 bases in the middle. Germline values: CDR1 SEHNR, CDR2 FQNEAQ (reference sequence). The CDR3 covers 13 residues. Here the CDR3 DNA reads TGTGCCAGCAGCTTAAGCAGGGAGGACATTCAGTACTTC. It translates to CASSLSREDIQYF.

The chain joins TRBV20-1 to TRBJ2-3; TRBD2 matches 9 bases. The CDR3 consists of 15 residues. CDR1 and CDR2 from the germline V gene are DFQATT and SNEGSKA (reference sequence). V lost 1 base, J lost 8 bases, and 10 bases stayed unmatched. The CDR3 here is CSARVLAGEAGTQYF. CDR3 DNA: TGCAGTGCTAGAGTACTAGCGGGTGAAGCGGGTACGCAGTATTTT.

The V and J genes are TRBV29-1 and TRBJ1-4; D gene unclear. The V and J ends lost 6 bases and 8 bases respectively, with 13 bases between them. This CDR3 region has 12 residues. CDR1 is SQVTM and CDR2 is ANQGSEA in the germline V gene. CDR3 nucleotide sequence: TGCAGCGTAGGGTCGGGTATGGAAAAACTGTTTTTT. It specifies CSVGSGMEKLFF.

V and J are TRBV5-6 and TRBJ2-7; tentative D call: TRBD2 (5 bases). Trimming left V 0 bases short and J 3 bases short, with 13 bases between. CDR1 is SGHDT and CDR2 is YYEEEE in the germline V gene. This CDR3 spans 15 amino acids. The CDR3 DNA follows: TGTGCCAGCAGCTTGGCACCGTCCCGGGACTACGAGCAGTACTTC. It specifies CASSLAPSRDYEQYF.

The V and J genes are TRBV20-1 and TRBJ2-3; D not certain. CDR3 length: 14 amino acids. Germline values: CDR1 DFQATT, CDR2 SNEGSKA (reference sequence). The ends were cut back, 1 base at V and 2 bases at J, with 10 bases in the middle. The CDR3 here is CSARVVRNTDTQYF. In DNA form, the CDR3 reads TGCAGTGCTAGAGTTGTCCGAAACACAGATACGCAGTATTTT.

This chain links TRBV12-3 or TRBV12-4 with TRBJ2-6; D is perhaps TRBD1 (7 bases). Trimming shortened V by 5 bases and J by 3 bases, and 20 bases separated the two germline ends. The CDR3 totals 18 residues. DNA of the CDR3: TGTGCCAGCAGTCCCCTGCCAGGGGGGATAAGTGGGGCCAACGTCCTGACTTTC. This sequence encodes CASSPLPGGISGANVLTF.

This chain uses TRBV7-9 with TRBJ2-5, with a tentative D call TRBD2 (6 bases). Germline-derived CDR1 and CDR2 are SEHNR and FQNEAQ (reference sequence). Trimming removed 1 base from V and 11 bases from J, with 14 bases in between. The CDR3 runs to 13 residues. The CDR3 sequence: CASSLVGDRGQYF. The CDR3 DNA reads TGTGCCAGCAGCTTAGTAGGGGATCGGGGGCAGTACTTC.

The V gene is TRBV20-1, the J gene TRBJ1-6, with D unresolved. This CDR3 region has 15 residues. Germline CDR1 and CDR2: DFQATT and SNEGSKA (reference sequence). V lost 0 bases, J lost 3 bases, and 9 bases lay in between. CDR3 nucleotide sequence: TGCAGTGCTAGAGATGTGACCGACTATAATTCACCCCTCCACTTT. This translates into CSARDVTDYNSPLHF.

J is TRBJ1-6 and V is TRBV5-5; perhaps TRBD1 as D (5 bases). The CDR3 covers 12 residues. Germline V CDR1 and CDR2: SGHKS, YYEKEE (reference sequence). V was clipped by 6 bases and J by 8 bases, with 9 bases between them. CDR3 bases: TGTGCCAGCACCAGAGGGGATTCACCCCTCCACTTT. As protein: CASTRGDSPLHF.

This chain connects TRBV11-1 to TRBJ2-5; D is tentatively TRBD1 or TRBD2 (5 bases each). The V gene's germline CDR1 is SGHAT and CDR2 FQDESV (reference sequence). Between the trimmed V and J ends, which lost 0 bases and 4 bases, there was a span of 12 bases. This CDR3 is 15 amino acids long. This CDR3 reads CASSLASGLPETQYF. CDR3 in DNA: TGTGCCAGCAGCTTAGCGTCGGGGCTCCCAGAGACCCAGTACTTC.

The chain recombines TRBV12-3 or TRBV12-4 with TRBJ2-5; tentative D call: TRBD2 (5 bases). V was pared by 5 bases and J by 11 bases, with 12 bases between. There are 11 residues in the CDR3. The CDR3 loop reads CASSVGWEQYF. The DNA for the CDR3 is TGTGCCAGCAGTGTGGGTTGGGAGCAGTACTTC.

In this sample, this clonotype turned up once. This chain uses TRBV24-1 with TRBJ2-7; 10 bases are a match to TRBD2. The CDR3 spans 18 residues. After removal of 5 bases from V and 5 bases from J, the junction contained 17 bases not matched to a gene. Germline V CDR1 and CDR2: KGHDR, SFDVKD. CDR3 coding DNA: TGTGCCACCAGTGGGGCAACTAGCGGGGCTCCACCATCGAACGAGCAGTACTTC. Residues: CATSGATSGAPPSNEQYF.

This clonotype was counted between two and nine times. V gene TRBV6-5 combines with J gene TRBJ2-1; D is possibly TRBD2 (6 bases). This CDR3 spans 16 amino acids. Germline CDR1 MNHEY, CDR2 SVGAGI. V lost 6 bases and J lost 0, with 15 bases in between. The CDR3 loop is CASRSNSGRSYNEQFF. The CDR3 DNA follows: TGTGCCAGCAGAAGTAATAGCGGCCGCTCCTACAATGAGCAGTTCTTC.

Only a few counts were recorded for this clonotype. The V and J genes are TRBV5-1 and TRBJ2-7, with D uncertain. CDR3 size: 16 residues. CDR1 and CDR2 from the germline V gene are SGHRS and YFSETQ. The V end was cut by 5 bases, the J end by 2 bases, with 20 bases between. Here the CDR3 reads CASSHGPWQNPYEQYF. CDR3 sequence (DNA): TGCGCCAGCAGTCACGGCCCATGGCAGAACCCCTACGAGCAGTACTTC.

This clonotype was seen a few times. The J gene is TRBJ1-2, the V gene TRBV14; no reliable D call. The CDR3 extends over 14 amino acids. Trimming pared 1 base from V and 7 bases from J, leaving 13 bases between. Germline lookup yields CDR1 SGHDN and CDR2 FVKESK. CDR3 DNA sequence: TGTGCCAGCAGCCAAGGATTAGTAGAGTCTGGCTACACCTTC. Residues: CASSQGLVESGYTF. Together with reference TRBV14 and TRBJ1-2, the CDR3 gives the full variable domain: EAGVTQFPSHSVIEKGQTVTLRCDPISGHDNLYWYRRVMGKEIKFLLHFVKESKQDESGMPNNRFLAERTGGTYSTLKVQPAELEDSGVYFCASSQGLVESGYTFGSGTRLTVV.

This clonotype was observed a few times. V is TRBV29-1 and J is TRBJ1-1; 7 bases are a match to TRBD1. Germline V gene sequence: CDR1 SQVTM, CDR2 ANQGSEA. V lost 6 bases, J lost 3 bases, and 1 base stayed unmatched. The CDR3 is made up of 11 amino acids. The CDR3 coding sequence is TGCAGCGTAACAGGGGACACTGAAGCTTTCTTT. The encoded protein is CSVTGDTEAFF. Together with reference TRBV29-1 and TRBJ1-1, the CDR3 gives the full variable domain: SAVISQKPSRDICQRGTSLTIQCQVDSQVTMMFWYRQQPGQSLTLIATANQGSEATYESGFVIDKFPISRPNLTFSTLTVSNMSPEDSSIYLCSVTGDTEAFFGQGTRLTVV.

This clonotype was found a few times. The rearrangement links TRBV20-1 to TRBJ2-5; TRBD2 matches at 13 bases. The length of the CDR3 is 15 residues. Germline V lookup: CDR1 DFQATT, CDR2 SNEGSKA (reference sequence). V trimming: 5 bases; J trimming: 4 bases; junction bases outside the gene matches: 7. Here the CDR3 DNA reads TGCAGTGCTTCTGAGACTAGCGGGAGGAGAGAGACCCAGTACTTC. Amino acid sequence: CSASETSGRRETQYF.

V is TRBV5-5 and J is TRBJ1-2, with TRBD1 matching 8 bases. The CDR3 extends over 14 amino acids. The ends lost 4 bases at V and 6 bases at J; junction bases unmatched: 8. The germline gives CDR1 SGHKS, CDR2 YYEKEE (reference sequence). Here the CDR3 DNA reads TGTGCCAGCAGCAAGGGACAGGTAGTTGATGGCTACACCTTC. This gives the protein CASSKGQVVDGYTF.

This clonotype was detected ten times or more. The V call is TRBV2, the J call TRBJ2-3, with TRBD2 matching 10 bases. Trimming removed 3 bases from V and 1 base from J; junction bases left unmatched: 10. From germline, CDR1 is SNHLY and CDR2 FYNNEI. The CDR3 consists of 18 residues. CDR3 DNA sequence: TGTGCCAGCAGTGATAGCCCCCCCGGGACTAGCGGCACAGATACGCAGTATTTT. Protein sequence: CASSDSPPGTSGTDTQYF.

Turning to this clonotype: At one end, the junction sequence differs from germline, possibly due to a read error. The chain couples TRBV13 to TRBJ1-6; tentatively, D is TRBD1 (6 bases). The CDR3 spans 15 residues. Germline V CDR1 and CDR2: PRHDT, FYEKMQ (reference sequence). The CDR3 DNA reads as TGTGCCAGCCTTCAGGGGTCAAAAGGAATCTCACCCCCCCACTTT. Translating it yields CASLQGSKGISPPHF.

The chain is built from TRBV15 and TRBJ2-7; TRBD1 or TRBD2 may be the D gene (6 bases each). This CDR3 is 15 amino acids long. The germline CDR1 and CDR2 sequences are LNHNV and YYDKDF (reference sequence). V gave up 0 bases and J gave up 3 bases, with 12 bases separating them. The CDR3 reads CATSRDRAGHYEQYF. CDR3 coding DNA: TGTGCCACCAGCAGAGACAGGGCGGGACACTACGAGCAGTACTTC.

The chain joins TRBV27 to TRBJ2-7; D may be TRBD2 (7 bases). The CDR3 length is 15 residues. Deletions cut 5 bases from V and 5 bases from J, with 19 bases between. Germline values: CDR1 MNHEY, CDR2 SMNVEV (reference sequence). This CDR3 reads CASSTYGRGGNEQYF. The DNA for the CDR3 is TGTGCCAGCAGTACCTACGGCAGGGGAGGGAACGAGCAGTACTTC.

The gene calls are TRBV11-2 and TRBJ2-1, with 12 nucleotides matching TRBD2. V lost 1 base to trimming and J lost 0 bases; unmatched junction nucleotides: 7. The germline gives CDR1 SGHAT, CDR2 FQNNGV. The CDR3 spans 19 residues. The CDR3 here is CASSLVRLAGGSSYNEQFF. CDR3 DNA sequence: TGTGCCAGCAGCTTAGTAAGGCTAGCGGGAGGGAGCTCCTACAATGAGCAGTTCTTC.

The chain uses TRBV20-1 and TRBJ2-7, with TRBD2 identical over 8 bases. This CDR3 comprises 14 residues. Germline CDR1 is DFQATT and CDR2 is SNEGSKA (reference sequence). V lost 0 bases to trimming and J lost 3 bases; unmatched junction nucleotides: 4. The CDR3 DNA is TGCAGTGCTAGAGAAAGCGGGAGTGACTACGAGCAGTACTTC. It is translated as CSARESGSDYEQYF.

The genes are TRBV12-3 or TRBV12-4 and TRBJ2-1; D is ambiguous. With 5 bases removed from V and 12 bases from J, the gap between germline ends came to 20 bases. The CDR3 has 14 residues. The CDR3 here is CASSVGLNRIRQFF. For the CDR3, the DNA is TGTGCCAGCAGTGTGGGCCTTAACAGAATAAGGCAGTTCTTC.

In DNA form, the CDR3 reads TGTGCCAGCAGCCCCGTGGTAGCGGGAGGGCCGGGCAATGAGCAGTTCTTC. It specifies CASSPVVAGGPGNEQFF. The chain couples TRBV3-1 to TRBJ2-1, with 11 bases identical to TRBD2. The length of the CDR3 is 17 residues. Germline V gene sequence: CDR1 LGHDT, CDR2 YNNKEL (reference sequence). V shed 4 bases and J 6 bases; nucleotides not matched to a gene: 11.